Sequencing of this T cell receptor (beta chain) was carried out in a study of blood T cell repertoires in COVID-19. The overall study: T cells, B-cell-depleted T cells, or PBMCs supplied cDNA or gDNA.

CDR1 and CDR2 (germline): SGDLS, YYNGEE. This CDR3 has 15 residues. The V and J ends lost 0 bases and 6 bases respectively, with 13 bases between them. The protocol was immunoSEQ multiplex PCR, while the TCRdb copy is restricted to in-frame clones and leaves out a portion. The data hold 310,000 or so clones, with around 86% observed a single time. This clone was found a few times. V and J are TRBV9 and TRBJ2-1; possible D gene TRBD2, 6 bases. This receptor was taken from a woman in her 50s with acute or convalescent COVID-19. The sample taken for sequencing was peripheral blood. The CDR3 nucleotides read TGTGCCAGCAGCGTAGGGGCTAGCGCCTCCAATGAGCAGTTCTTC. Translation gives CASSVGASASNEQFF.